This T cell receptor beta chain was profiled in a study of blood T cell repertoires in COVID-19. Study-wide background: Italy, Spain and the United States were the sources of the convalescent and acute COVID-19 samples. T cells, B-cell-depleted T cells, or PBMCs provided the cDNA or gDNA that served as material.

The V gene's germline CDR1 is SGHDT and CDR2 YYEEEE. Trimming stripped 4 bases from V and 5 bases from J, with 7 bases between. This CDR3 has 12 residues. Authors' processing steps: By means of reference gene primer amplification, nucleated cell counts were estimated. Measured with immunoSEQ multiplex PCR; TCRdb has only the in-frame clones, and not every one. V and J calls and clone size are copied from that table; D and trimming were computed from the DNA. Seen here are around 52,000 clones, 83% observed once, and the top ten hold about 5.2%. The source is a human donor in a cohort sampled during active COVID-19. The V gene is TRBV5-6, the J gene TRBJ1-3, with no clear D. The sequenced material came from peripheral blood. CDR3 bases: TGTGCCAGCAGCGTCCAGAGAAACACCATATATTTT. Encoded protein: CASSVQRNTIYF.